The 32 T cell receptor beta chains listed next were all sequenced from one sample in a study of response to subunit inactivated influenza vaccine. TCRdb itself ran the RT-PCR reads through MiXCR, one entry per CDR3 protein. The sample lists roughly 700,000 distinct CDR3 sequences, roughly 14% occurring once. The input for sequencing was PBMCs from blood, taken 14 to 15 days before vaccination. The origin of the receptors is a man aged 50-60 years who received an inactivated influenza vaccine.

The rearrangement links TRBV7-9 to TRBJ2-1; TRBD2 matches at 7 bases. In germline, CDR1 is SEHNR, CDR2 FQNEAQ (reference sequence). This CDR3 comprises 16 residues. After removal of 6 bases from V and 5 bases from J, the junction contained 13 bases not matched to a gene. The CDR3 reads CASRQPVGGGNNEQFF. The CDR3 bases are TGTGCCAGCAGACAACCAGTCGGGGGAGGGAACAATGAGCAGTTCTTC.

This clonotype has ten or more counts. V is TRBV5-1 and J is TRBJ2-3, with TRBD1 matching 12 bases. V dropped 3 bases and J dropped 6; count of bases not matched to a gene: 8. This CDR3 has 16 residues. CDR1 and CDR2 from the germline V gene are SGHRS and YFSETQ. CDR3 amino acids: CASSWGTGGGYDTQYF. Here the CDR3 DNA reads TGCGCCAGCAGCTGGGGGACAGGGGGCGGATATGATACGCAGTATTTT.

The CDR3 sequence: CASRGPLNIQYF. The CDR3 DNA reads as TGTGCCAGCAGGGGCCCCTTAAACATTCAGTACTTC. The V and J genes are TRBV6-5 and TRBJ2-4; D gene unclear. This CDR3 is 12 amino acids long. Per germline, CDR1 MNHEY and CDR2 SVGAGI. V was shortened by 6 bases and J by 6 bases, with 9 bases between the two germline ends.

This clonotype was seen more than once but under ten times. This CDR3 is CSVETQAKETQYF. In nucleotides, the CDR3 is TGCAGCGTTGAAACGCAGGCAAAAGAGACCCAGTACTTC. This chain uses TRBV29-1 with TRBJ2-5, with no clear D. The CDR3 is 13 amino acids. CDR1 and CDR2 from the germline V gene are SQVTM and ANQGSEA. Trimming cost V 2 bases and J 3 bases, with 10 bases left between them.

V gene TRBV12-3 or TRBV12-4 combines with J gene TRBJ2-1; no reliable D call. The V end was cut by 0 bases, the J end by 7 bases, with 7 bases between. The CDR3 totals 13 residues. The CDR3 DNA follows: TGTGCCAGCAGTTTAGCCCATAGGAATGAGCAGTTCTTC. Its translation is CASSLAHRNEQFF.

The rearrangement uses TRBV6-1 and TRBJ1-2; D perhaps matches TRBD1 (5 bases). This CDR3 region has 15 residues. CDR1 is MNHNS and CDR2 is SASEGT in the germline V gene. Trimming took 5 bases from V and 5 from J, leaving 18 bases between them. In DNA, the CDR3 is TGTGCCAGCAGTCTCGGGGCCGACCCTCGTTATGGCTACACCTTC. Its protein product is CASSLGADPRYGYTF.

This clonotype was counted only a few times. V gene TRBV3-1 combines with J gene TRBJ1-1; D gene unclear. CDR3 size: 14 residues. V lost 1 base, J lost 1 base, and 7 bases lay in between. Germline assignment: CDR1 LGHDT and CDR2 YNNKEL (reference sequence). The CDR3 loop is CASSQGFQNTEAFF. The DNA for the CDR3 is TGTGCCAGCAGCCAAGGGTTTCAGAACACTGAAGCTTTCTTT.

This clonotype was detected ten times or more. The CDR3: CASSRRGVAGGEQFF. CDR3 coding DNA: TGTGCCAGCAGTCGAAGGGGGGTAGCAGGGGGTGAGCAGTTCTTC. The chain has TRBV12-3 or TRBV12-4 and TRBJ2-1; D perhaps matches TRBD1 (7 bases). The CDR3 is 15 residues long. V dropped 5 bases and J dropped 9 bases, with 20 bases sitting between them.

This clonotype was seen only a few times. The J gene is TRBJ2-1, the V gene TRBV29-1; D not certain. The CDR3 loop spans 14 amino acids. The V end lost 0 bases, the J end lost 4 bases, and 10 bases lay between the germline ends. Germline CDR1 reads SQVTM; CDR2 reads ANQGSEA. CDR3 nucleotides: TGCAGCGTTGAAGATCGAACGAGTTACAATGAGCAGTTCTTC. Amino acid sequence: CSVEDRTSYNEQFF.

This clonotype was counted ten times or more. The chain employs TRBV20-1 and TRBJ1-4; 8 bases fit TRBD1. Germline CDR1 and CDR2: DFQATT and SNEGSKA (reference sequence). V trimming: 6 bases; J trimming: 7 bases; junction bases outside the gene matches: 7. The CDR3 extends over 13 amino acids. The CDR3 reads CSAAGGGGEKLFF. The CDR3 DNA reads TGCAGTGCGGCAGGGGGCGGAGGTGAAAAACTGTTTTTT.

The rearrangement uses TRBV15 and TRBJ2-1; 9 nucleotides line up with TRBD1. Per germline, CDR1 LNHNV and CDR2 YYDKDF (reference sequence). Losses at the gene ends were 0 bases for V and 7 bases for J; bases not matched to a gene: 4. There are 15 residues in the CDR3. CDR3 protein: CATSREGTGSNEQFF. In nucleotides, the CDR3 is TGTGCCACCAGCAGAGAAGGGACAGGGTCGAATGAGCAGTTCTTC.

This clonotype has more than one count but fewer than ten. As DNA, the CDR3 is TGTGCCAGCAGACGGACTGCTAGCACAGATACGCAGTATTTT. Translation: CASRRTASTDTQYF. The V call is TRBV6-4, the J call TRBJ2-3, with D maybe TRBD2 (5 bases). The length of the CDR3 is 14 residues. Trimming left V 6 bases short and J 0 bases short, with 10 bases between. Germline values: CDR1 MRHNA, CDR2 SNTAGT.

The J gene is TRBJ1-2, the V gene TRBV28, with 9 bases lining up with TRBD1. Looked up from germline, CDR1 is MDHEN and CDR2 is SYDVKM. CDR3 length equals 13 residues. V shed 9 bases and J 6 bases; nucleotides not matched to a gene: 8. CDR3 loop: CASSAGQGHGYTF. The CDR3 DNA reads TGTGCCAGTTCGGCGGGACAGGGTCATGGCTACACCTTC.

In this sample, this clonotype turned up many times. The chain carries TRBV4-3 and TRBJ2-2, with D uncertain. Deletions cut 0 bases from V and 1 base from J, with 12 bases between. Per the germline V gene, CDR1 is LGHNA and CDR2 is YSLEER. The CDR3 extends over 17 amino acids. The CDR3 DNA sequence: TGCGCCAGCAGCCAAGAGAGCACTCCAGGGAACACCGGGGAGCTGTTTTTT. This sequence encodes CASSQESTPGNTGELFF.

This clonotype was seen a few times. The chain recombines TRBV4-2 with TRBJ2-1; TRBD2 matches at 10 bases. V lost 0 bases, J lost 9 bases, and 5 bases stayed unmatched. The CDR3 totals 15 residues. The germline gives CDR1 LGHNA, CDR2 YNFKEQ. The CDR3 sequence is CASSQDPSGSIEQFF. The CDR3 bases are TGTGCCAGCAGCCAAGATCCTAGCGGGAGTATTGAGCAGTTCTTC.

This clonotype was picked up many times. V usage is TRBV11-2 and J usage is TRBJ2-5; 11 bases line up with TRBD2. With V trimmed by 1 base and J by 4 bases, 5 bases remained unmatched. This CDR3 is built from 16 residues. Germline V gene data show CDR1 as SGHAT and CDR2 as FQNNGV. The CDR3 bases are TGTGCCAGCAGCTTAGTACTAGCGGGAGTCGGAGAGACCCAGTACTTC. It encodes CASSLVLAGVGETQYF.

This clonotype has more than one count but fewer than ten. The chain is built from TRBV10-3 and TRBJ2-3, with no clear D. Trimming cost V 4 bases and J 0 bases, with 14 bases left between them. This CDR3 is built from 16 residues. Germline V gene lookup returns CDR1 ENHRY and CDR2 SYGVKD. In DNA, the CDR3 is TGTGCCATCAGTGTAAAAGACTGGGGAAGCACAGATACGCAGTATTTT. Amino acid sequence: CAISVKDWGSTDTQYF.

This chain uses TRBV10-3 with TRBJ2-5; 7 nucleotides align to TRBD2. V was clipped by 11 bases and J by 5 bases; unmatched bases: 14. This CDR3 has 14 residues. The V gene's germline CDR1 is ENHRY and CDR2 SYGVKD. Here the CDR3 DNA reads TGTGCCTCGGCGGGGGTCGGTGGGTCCGAGACCCAGTACTTC. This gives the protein CASAGVGGSETQYF.

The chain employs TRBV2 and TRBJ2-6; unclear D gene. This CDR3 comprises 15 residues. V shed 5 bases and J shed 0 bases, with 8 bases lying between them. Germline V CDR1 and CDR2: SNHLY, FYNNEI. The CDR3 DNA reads TGTGCCAGCAGTCCGGAGAGCTCTGGGGCCAACGTCCTGACTTTC. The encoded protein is CASSPESSGANVLTF.

The CDR3 sequence is CASSQGLAWGALSYEQYF. The CDR3 nucleotides are TGTGCCAGCAGCCAAGGGCTCGCGTGGGGGGCCCTATCCTACGAGCAGTACTTC. The rearrangement joins TRBV4-2 to TRBJ2-7; D is possibly TRBD1 or TRBD2 (6 bases each). The V gene's germline CDR1 is LGHNA and CDR2 YNFKEQ. Trimming removed 1 base at V and 1 base at J, with 20 bases between. This CDR3 is built from 18 residues.

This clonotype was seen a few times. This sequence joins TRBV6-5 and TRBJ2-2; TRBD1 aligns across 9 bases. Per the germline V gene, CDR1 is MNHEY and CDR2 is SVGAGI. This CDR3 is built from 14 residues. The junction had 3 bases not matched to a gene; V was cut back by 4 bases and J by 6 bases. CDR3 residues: CASSSQGAPGELFF. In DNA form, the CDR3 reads TGTGCCAGCAGTTCACAGGGGGCCCCCGGGGAGCTGTTTTTT.

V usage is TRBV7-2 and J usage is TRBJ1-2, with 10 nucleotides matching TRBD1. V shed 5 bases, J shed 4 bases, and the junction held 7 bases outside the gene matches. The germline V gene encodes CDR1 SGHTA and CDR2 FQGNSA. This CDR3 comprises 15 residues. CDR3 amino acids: CASSPRTGGAYGYTF. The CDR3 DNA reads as TGTGCCAGCAGCCCACGGACAGGGGGGGCCTATGGCTACACCTTC.

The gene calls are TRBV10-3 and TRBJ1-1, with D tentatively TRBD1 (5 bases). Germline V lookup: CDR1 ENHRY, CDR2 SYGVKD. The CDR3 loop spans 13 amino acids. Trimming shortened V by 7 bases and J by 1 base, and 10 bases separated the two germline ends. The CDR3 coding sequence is TGTGCCATCAAAGGGGAGCCGAACACTGAAGCTTTCTTT. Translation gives CAIKGEPNTEAFF.

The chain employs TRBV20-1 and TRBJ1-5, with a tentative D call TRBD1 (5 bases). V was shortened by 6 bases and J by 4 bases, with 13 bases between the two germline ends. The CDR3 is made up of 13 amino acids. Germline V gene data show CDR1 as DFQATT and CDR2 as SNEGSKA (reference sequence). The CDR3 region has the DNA TGCAGTGCCACGGGGGGTTTGAATCAGCCCCAGCATTTT. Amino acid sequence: CSATGGLNQPQHF.

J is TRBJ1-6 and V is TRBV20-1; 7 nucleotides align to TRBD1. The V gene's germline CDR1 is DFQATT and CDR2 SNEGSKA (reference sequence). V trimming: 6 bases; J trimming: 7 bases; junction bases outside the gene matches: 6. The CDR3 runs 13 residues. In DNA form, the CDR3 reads TGCAGTGCCGAGGACAGGTTGAATTCACCCCTCCACTTT. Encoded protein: CSAEDRLNSPLHF.

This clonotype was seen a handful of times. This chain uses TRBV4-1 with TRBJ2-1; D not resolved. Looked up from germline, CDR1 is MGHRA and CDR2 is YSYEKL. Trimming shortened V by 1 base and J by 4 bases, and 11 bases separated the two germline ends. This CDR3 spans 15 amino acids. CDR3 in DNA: TGCGCCAGCAGCCAAGGAGTCGTGCGGTACAATGAGCAGTTCTTC. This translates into CASSQGVVRYNEQFF.

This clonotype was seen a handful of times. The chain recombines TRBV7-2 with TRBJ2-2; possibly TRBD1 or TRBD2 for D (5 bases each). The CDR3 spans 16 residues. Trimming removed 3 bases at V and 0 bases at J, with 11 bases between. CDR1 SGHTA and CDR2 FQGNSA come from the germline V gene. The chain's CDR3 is CASSFSGDPNTGELFF. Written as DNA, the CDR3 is TGTGCCAGCAGCTTTTCCGGGGACCCGAACACCGGGGAGCTGTTTTTT.

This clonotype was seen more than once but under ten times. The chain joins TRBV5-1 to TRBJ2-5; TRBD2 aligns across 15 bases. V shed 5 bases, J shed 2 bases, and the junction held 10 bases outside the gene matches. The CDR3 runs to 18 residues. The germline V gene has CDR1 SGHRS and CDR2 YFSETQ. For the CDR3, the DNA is TGCGCCAGCAGGATAGGGACTAGCGGGAGGCAAGGGCAAGAGACCCAGTACTTC. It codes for CASRIGTSGRQGQETQYF.

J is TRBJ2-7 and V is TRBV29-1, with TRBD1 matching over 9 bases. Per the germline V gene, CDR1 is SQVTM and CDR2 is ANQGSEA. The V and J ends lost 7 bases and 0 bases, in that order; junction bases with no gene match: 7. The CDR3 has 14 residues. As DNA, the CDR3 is TGCAGCGCCCAACAGGGGGCAAGCTCCTACGAGCAGTACTTC. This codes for CSAQQGASSYEQYF.

CDR3 protein: CASSQVVSSTDTQYF. The CDR3 nucleotides are TGCGCCAGCAGCCAAGTTGTATCGAGCACAGATACGCAGTATTTT. The chain recombines TRBV4-3 with TRBJ2-3; D ambiguous. The CDR3 runs to 15 residues. Germline V gene sequence: CDR1 LGHNA, CDR2 YSLEER. Between the trimmed V and J ends, which lost 1 base and 0 bases, there was a span of 8 bases.

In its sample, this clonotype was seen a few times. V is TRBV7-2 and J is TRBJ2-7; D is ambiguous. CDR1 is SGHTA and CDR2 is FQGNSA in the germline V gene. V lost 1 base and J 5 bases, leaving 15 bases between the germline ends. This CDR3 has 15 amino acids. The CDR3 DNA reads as TGTGCCAGCAGCTTAGAGAGGACGAGCATAAACGAGCAGTACTTC. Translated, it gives CASSLERTSINEQYF.

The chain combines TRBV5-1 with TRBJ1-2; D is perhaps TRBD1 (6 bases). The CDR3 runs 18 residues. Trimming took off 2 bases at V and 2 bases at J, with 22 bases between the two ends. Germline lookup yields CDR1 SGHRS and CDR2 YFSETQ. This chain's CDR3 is CASSFEGSRGSINYGYTF. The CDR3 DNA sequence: TGCGCCAGCAGCTTCGAAGGAAGTAGGGGGAGCATAAACTATGGCTACACCTTC.